This TCR beta chain appears in the sequencing data of a study of blood T cell repertoires in COVID-19. Study-wide context: Whether acute or convalescent, the COVID-19 samples came from the United States, Italy and Spain.

V was pared by 5 bases and J by 5 bases, with 15 bases between. This CDR3 contains 14 residues. The germline gives CDR1 LNHDA, CDR2 SQIVND (reference sequence). Participant ages covered roughly 18 to 89 years across 20 to 30 US areas. Cohort assignment relied on participant-reported clinical history. Original handling: Estimation of nucleated cell counts was performed using reference gene primer amplification. Sequenced by immunoSEQ multiplex PCR; TCRdb stores in-frame clones only, minus some. D and trimming come from the DNA, and the V and J calls and clone size come from that table. The sample holds about 360,000 clones, over 75% seen once.

Material for sequencing was PBMCs or T cells enriched from blood (not recorded which). The clonotype originates from a man in his thirties or forties who had recovered from COVID-19. The rearrangement links TRBV19 to TRBJ1-1; tentatively, D is TRBD1 (6 bases). The CDR3 is CASSPQQGGTEAFF. In DNA, the CDR3 is TGTGCCAGTAGTCCCCAACAGGGCGGGACTGAAGCTTTCTTT.